The 8 T cell receptor beta chains presented below share a single source sample, sequenced in a study of identical twins. MiXCR was run by TCRdb on the 5' RACE reads, yielding one entry per CDR3 protein. Among hundreds of thousands of distinct CDR3 sequences listed, around 8.3% were seen once. These data also featured in a second study, about yellow fever vaccine responses in identical twins.

Sequences were obtained from PBMCs. Receptors were obtained from a young woman in good health.

This clonotype appeared many times. This sequence joins TRBV12-3 or TRBV12-4 and TRBJ2-7; D is undetermined. Deletions cut 3 bases from V and 3 bases from J, with 9 bases between. The CDR3 spans 13 residues. CDR3 loop: CASSLSVDYEQYF. CDR3 DNA sequence: TGTGCCAGCAGTTTGAGTGTCGACTACGAGCAGTACTTC.

The chain employs TRBV20-1 and TRBJ2-1; 10 nucleotides align to TRBD2. Germline assignment: CDR1 DFQATT and CDR2 SNEGSKA (reference sequence). The V segment lost 2 bases and the J segment 2 bases; nucleotides outside the gene matches: 12. The CDR3 runs 18 residues. CDR3 protein: CSARPRLAGESAYNEQFF. CDR3 nucleotides: TGCAGTGCTAGACCCCGGCTAGCGGGAGAGTCGGCCTACAATGAGCAGTTCTTC.

In this sample, this clonotype turned up a few times. The V call is TRBV7-9, the J call TRBJ2-7; D is perhaps TRBD1 or TRBD2 (5 bases each). Deletions cut 2 bases from V and 6 bases from J, with 17 bases between. Germline loops: CDR1 SEHNR, CDR2 FQNEAQ (reference sequence). The CDR3 has 15 residues. In DNA, the CDR3 is TGTGCCAGCAGCTTATCCGGGACGTCTTACAGCGAGCAGTACTTC. Translation: CASSLSGTSYSEQYF.

The chain employs TRBV4-3 and TRBJ2-2, with a weak D call TRBD2 (6 bases). This CDR3 region has 17 residues. The germline gives CDR1 LGHNA, CDR2 YSLEER. The V end was cut by 4 bases, the J end by 2 bases, with 17 bases between. This CDR3 reads CASSPRDVAENTGELFF. The CDR3 region has the DNA TGCGCCAGCAGCCCTCGTGATGTAGCGGAAAACACCGGGGAGCTGTTTTTT.

This clonotype has only a few counts. This chain uses TRBV6-2 or TRBV6-3 with TRBJ2-1, with a possible D match to TRBD2 (6 bases). The CDR3 is made up of 14 amino acids. Germline V gene lookup returns CDR1 MNHEY and CDR2 SVGEGT. Trimming pared 6 bases from V and 9 bases from J, leaving 18 bases between. The CDR3: CASSQRETFSEQFF. The CDR3 region has the DNA TGTGCCAGCAGCCAACGGGAGACCTTTAGTGAGCAGTTCTTC.

This clonotype was found many times. The chain combines TRBV29-1 with TRBJ2-1, with 15 bases fitting TRBD2. J was trimmed by 6 bases and V by 6 bases; bases with no gene match: 18. CDR3 length equals 19 residues. From germline, CDR1 is SQVTM and CDR2 ANQGSEA. For the CDR3, the DNA is TGCAGCGTGGACTCCGGGACTAGCGGGAGGACCTTCTTCCTCAATGAGCAGTTCTTC. It encodes CSVDSGTSGRTFFLNEQFF.

This clonotype has just one count. This chain joins TRBV24-1 and TRBJ2-5; D is perhaps TRBD2 (6 bases). Trimming pared 7 bases from V and 2 bases from J, leaving 10 bases between. The length of the CDR3 is 13 residues. CDR1 and CDR2 (germline): KGHDR, SFDVKD. The CDR3 coding sequence is TGTGCCACCAGCGGGAGCCCTCAAGAGACCCAGTACTTC. Protein: CATSGSPQETQYF.

The chain recombines TRBV5-1 with TRBJ1-1; D unclear. The ends were cut back, 0 bases at V and 6 bases at J, with 15 bases in the middle. Germline CDR1 and CDR2: SGHRS and YFSETQ. The CDR3 is 15 residues long. In DNA form, the CDR3 reads TGCGCCAGCAGCTTGGGGTCAGGCGGGGAGGCTGAAGCTTTCTTT. Protein sequence: CASSLGSGGEAEAFF.